This TCR beta chain derives from a study of Ad26.COV2.S vaccination and SARS-CoV-2 variants. As for the study in general: Vaccine-arm donor from the placebo-controlled COV1001 Ad26.COV2.S trial. Each vaccinee took Ad26.COV2.S intramuscularly, once or twice 56 days apart. General study findings and limits: Non-spike TCR breadth showed similarity between vaccine and placebo recipients.

Treatment described: some 19 received Ad26.COV2.S at low or high dose, single or two shots; 5 received placebo; per-sample allocation not given. The study sampled participants on day 63 after the first vaccine or placebo injection. The sample came from a Boston adult aged 18-55 years. Worth noting for this clone: The antigen is undetermined.

Method: immunoSEQ multiplex PCR; TCRdb's copy keeps in-frame clones and lacks some. This sample has roughly 700,000 clones; around 89% occur once, and the top ten carry over 1.3%. The CDR3 has 13 residues. Germline V gene data show CDR1 as LNHDA and CDR2 as SQIVND (reference sequence). Deletions cut 7 bases from V and 7 bases from J, with 11 bases between. The sample here was peripheral blood, taken in a trial of Ad26.COV2.S vaccine versus placebo. The chain is built from TRBV19 and TRBJ1-6, with no clear D. The TCR was taken from a person between 18 and 60 years old who received the Ad26.COV2.S COVID-19 vaccine or a placebo. The CDR3 nucleotides are TGTGCCAGTACCCTAAGGGAAAATTCACCCCTCCACTTT. Residues: CASTLRENSPLHF. Full variable domain (outside the CDR3, taken from reference TRBV19 and TRBJ1-6): DGGITQSPKYLFRKEGQNVTLSCEQNLNHDAMYWYRQDPGQGLRLIYYSQIVNDFQKGDIAEGYSVSREKKESFPLTVTSAQKNPTAFYLCASTLRENSPLHFGNGTRLTVT.